A single T cell receptor (beta chain) is shown here with its context. Trimming took 3 bases from V and 0 from J, leaving 15 bases between them. The CDR3 is 17 amino acids. Germline V gene lookup returns CDR1 SGHVS and CDR2 FNYEAQ. This sample is drawn from a study of blood T cell repertoires in COVID-19. Generated by immunoSEQ multiplex PCR, the TCRdb table keeps only in-frame clones and is missing some. The table has 80,000 or so clones, roughly 78% seen once. This TCR derives from a human donor in a cohort sampled during active COVID-19. Sequencing used peripheral blood. V is TRBV7-6 and J is TRBJ1-5; D may be TRBD1 (5 bases). CDR3 nucleotides: TGTGCCAGCAGCTTCGGGCACGGGGGAATTAGCAATCAGCCCCAGCATTTT. Translating it yields CASSFGHGGISNQPQHF. Drawing the rest from reference TRBV7-6 and TRBJ1-5, the complete variable domain is GAGVSQSPRYKVTKRGQDVALRCDPISGHVSLYWYRQALGQGPEFLTYFNYEAQQDKSGLPNDRFSAERPEGSISTLTIQRTEQRDSAMYRCASSFGHGGISNQPQHFGDGTRLSIL.